The clone carrying this T cell receptor (beta chain) was detected ten times or more. This sample stems from a study of T cells in Graves' hyperthyroidism and ophthalmopathy. CDR1 and CDR2 (germline): SNHLY, FYNNEI. Trimming stripped 10 bases from V and 5 bases from J, with 23 bases between. The CDR3 spans 15 residues. Amplified regions were TCR beta CDR3 sequences from RNA transcripts. The TCR CDR3 first-round RT-PCR relied on the HTBI primer set. One entry per CDR3 protein results from TCRdb running MiXCR on the multiplex PCR reads. The sample yields 300,000 to 450,000 distinct CDR3 sequences, less than 15% seen once.

The rearrangement joins TRBV2 to TRBJ1-1; maybe TRBD1 (5 bases). The TCR originated in a woman between 18 and 29 years old with Graves' hyperthyroidism. Sequences were obtained from blood. CDR3 protein: CATTGAVRKETEAFF. The CDR3 bases are TGTGCCACCACCGGGGCGGTCCGAAAAGAAACTGAAGCTTTCTTT.